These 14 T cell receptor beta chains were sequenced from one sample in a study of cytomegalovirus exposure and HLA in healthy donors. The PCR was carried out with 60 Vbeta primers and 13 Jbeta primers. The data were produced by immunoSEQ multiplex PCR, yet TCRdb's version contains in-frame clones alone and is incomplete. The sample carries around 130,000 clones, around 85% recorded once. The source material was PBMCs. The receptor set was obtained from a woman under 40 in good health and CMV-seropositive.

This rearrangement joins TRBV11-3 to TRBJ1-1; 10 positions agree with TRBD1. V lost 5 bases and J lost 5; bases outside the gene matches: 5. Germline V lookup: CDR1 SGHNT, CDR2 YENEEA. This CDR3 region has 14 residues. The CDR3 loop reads CASSRQGAETEAFF. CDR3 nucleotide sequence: TGTGCCAGCAGCAGACAGGGGGCTGAAACTGAAGCTTTCTTT. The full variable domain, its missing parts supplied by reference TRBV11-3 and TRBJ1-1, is EAGVVQSPRYKIIEKKQPVAFWCNPISGHNTLYWYLQNLGQGPELLIRYENEEAVDDSQLPKDRFSAERLKGVDSTLKIQPAELGDSAVYLCASSRQGAETEAFFGQGTRLTVV.

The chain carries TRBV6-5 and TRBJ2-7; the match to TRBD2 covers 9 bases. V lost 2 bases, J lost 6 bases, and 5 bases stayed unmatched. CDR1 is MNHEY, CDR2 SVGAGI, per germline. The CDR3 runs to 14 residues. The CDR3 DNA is TGTGCCAGCAGTTACACCGGGACTAGCAGCGAGCAGTACTTC. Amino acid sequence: CASSYTGTSSEQYF.

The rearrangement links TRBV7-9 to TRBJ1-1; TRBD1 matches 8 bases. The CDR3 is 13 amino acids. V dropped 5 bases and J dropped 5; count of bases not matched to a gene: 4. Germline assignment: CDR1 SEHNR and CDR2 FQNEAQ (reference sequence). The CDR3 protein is CASSLDRVTEAFF. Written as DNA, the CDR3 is TGTGCCAGCAGCCTGGACAGGGTTACTGAAGCTTTCTTT.

The CDR3 DNA is TGTGCCAGCTACTCCGGGACACCTAACTATGGCTACACCTTC. Its translation is CASYSGTPNYGYTF. This sequence joins TRBV18 and TRBJ1-2, with D tentatively TRBD1 (6 bases). The CDR3 is made up of 14 amino acids. Germline values: CDR1 KGHSH, CDR2 LQKENI. The ends were cut back, 7 bases at V and 0 bases at J, with 12 bases in the middle.

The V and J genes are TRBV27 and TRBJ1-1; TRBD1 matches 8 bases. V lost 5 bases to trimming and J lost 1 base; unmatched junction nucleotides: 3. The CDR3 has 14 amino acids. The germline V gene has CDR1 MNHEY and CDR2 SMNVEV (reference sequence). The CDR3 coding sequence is TGTGCCAGCAGTACCCAGGGGGCGAACACTGAAGCTTTCTTT. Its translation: CASSTQGANTEAFF.

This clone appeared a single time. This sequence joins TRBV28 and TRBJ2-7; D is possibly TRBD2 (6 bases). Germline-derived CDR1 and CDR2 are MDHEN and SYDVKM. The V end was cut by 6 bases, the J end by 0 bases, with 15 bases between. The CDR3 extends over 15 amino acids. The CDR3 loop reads CASSRGTSNSYEQYF. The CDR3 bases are TGTGCCAGCAGCCGGGGGACTTCGAACTCCTACGAGCAGTACTTC.

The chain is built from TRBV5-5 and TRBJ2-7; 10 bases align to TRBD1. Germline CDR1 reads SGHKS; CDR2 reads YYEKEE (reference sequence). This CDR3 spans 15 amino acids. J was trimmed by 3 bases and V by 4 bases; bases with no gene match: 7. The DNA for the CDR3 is TGTGCCAGCAGCCCGGGACAGGGGCGGATCTACGAGCAGTACTTC. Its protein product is CASSPGQGRIYEQYF.

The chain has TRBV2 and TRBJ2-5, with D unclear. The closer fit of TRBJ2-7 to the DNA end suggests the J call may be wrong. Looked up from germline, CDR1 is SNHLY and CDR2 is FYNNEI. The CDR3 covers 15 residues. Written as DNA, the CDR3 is TGTGCCAGCAGTGAAGAGGTGGGCGCGTTCTACGAGCAGTACTTC. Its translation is CASSEEVGAFYEQYF.

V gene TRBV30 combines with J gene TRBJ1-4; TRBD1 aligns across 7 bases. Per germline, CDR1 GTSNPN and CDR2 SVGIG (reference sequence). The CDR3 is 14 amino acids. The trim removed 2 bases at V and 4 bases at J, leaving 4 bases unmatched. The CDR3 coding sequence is TGTGCCTGGAGTACAGGGGTCCATAATGAAAAACTGTTTTTT. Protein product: CAWSTGVHNEKLFF.

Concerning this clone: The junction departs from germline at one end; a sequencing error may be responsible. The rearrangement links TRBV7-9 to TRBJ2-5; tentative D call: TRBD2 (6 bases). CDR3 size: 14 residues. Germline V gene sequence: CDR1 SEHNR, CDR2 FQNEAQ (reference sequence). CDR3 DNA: TGTTCCAGCAGCTCATACCGGGGAGGAGAGACCCAGTACTTC. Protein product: CSSSSYRGGETQYF.

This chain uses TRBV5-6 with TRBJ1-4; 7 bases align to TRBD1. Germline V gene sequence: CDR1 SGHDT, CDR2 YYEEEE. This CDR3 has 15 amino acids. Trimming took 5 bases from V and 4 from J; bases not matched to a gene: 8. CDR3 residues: CASSSIGTVNEKLFF. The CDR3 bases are TGTGCCAGCAGTTCCATCGGGACAGTTAATGAAAAACTGTTTTTT. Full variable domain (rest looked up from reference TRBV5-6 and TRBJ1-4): DAGVTQSPTHLIKTRGQQVTLRCSPKSGHDTVSWYQQALGQGPQFIFQYYEEEERQRGNFPDRFSGHQFPNYSSELNVNALLLGDSALYLCASSSIGTVNEKLFFGSGTQLSVL.

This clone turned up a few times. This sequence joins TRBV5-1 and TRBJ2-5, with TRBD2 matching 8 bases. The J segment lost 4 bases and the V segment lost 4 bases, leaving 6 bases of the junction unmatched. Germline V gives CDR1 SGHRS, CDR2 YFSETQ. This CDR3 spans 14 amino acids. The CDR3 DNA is TGCGCCAGCAGCCCCCGGGGGGGTCGAGAGACCCAGTACTTC. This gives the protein CASSPRGGRETQYF.

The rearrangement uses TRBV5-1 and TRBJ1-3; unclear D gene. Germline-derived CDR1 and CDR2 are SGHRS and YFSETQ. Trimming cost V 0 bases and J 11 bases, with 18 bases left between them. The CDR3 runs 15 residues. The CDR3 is CASSLGGSQYSAIYF. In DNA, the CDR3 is TGCGCCAGCAGCTTGGGAGGCAGCCAGTATAGCGCCATATATTTT.

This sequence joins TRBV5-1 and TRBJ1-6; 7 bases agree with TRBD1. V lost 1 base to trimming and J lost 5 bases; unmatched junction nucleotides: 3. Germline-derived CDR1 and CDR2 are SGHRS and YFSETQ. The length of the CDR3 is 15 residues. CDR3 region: CASSLLGQNNSPLHF. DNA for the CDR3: TGCGCCAGCAGCTTGTTGGGACAGAATAATTCACCCCTCCACTTT.